The rows below give T cell receptor beta chains drawn from one sample of a study of T cells in Graves' hyperthyroidism and ophthalmopathy. Each CDR3 protein is one row after TCRdb ran MiXCR on the multiplex PCR reads. The sample lists some 560,000 distinct CDR3 sequences; roughly 15% were seen once. Sample: blood. These receptors originate from a woman in her thirties or forties with Graves' hyperthyroidism. Both conserved end residues are part of each CDR3. D genes are given only for firm matches. Some rows have no size entry. The others give once, few or many, or a class for an expanded clone.

TRBJ1-6,few,TRBV18,.,TGTGCCAGCTCACCATCCATGGGTGTTGATTCACCCCTCCACTTT,CASSPSMGVDSPLHF
TRBJ2-5,.,TRBV28,TRBD1,TGTGCCAGCAGTTTTTGGACAGGGGGCCGGGCAGAGACCCAGTACTTC,CASSFWTGGRAETQYF
TRBJ2-3,.,TRBV14,TRBD2,TGTGCCAGCGGCCAAGCATTTAGCGGGAGAGGAGATACGCAGTATTTT,CASGQAFSGRGDTQYF
TRBJ1-5,many,TRBV7-2,.,TGTGCCAGCAGCTTACAACAGTTGGCTCAGCCCCAGCATTTT,CASSLQQLAQPQHF
TRBJ1-5,.,TRBV4-1,.,TGCGCCAGCAGCCGAAGTGGGACAACCTATAATCAGCCCCAGCATTTT,CASSRSGTTYNQPQHF
TRBJ2-7,few,TRBV6-1,.,TGTGCCAGCACGAAGGGGGGTAATTTGTACGAGCAGTACTTC,CASTKGGNLYEQYF
TRBJ2-5,.,TRBV18,.,TGTGCCAGCTCACCACCGATTTGGAAAACAGACCCTCTTAGTGGGACCCAGTACTTC,CASSPPIWKTDPLSGTQYF
TRBJ2-2,many,TRBV12-3/TRBV12-4,TRBD2,TGTGCCAGCAGGCCGACTAGCGGGAGGTTTACCGGGGAGCTGTTTTTT,CASRPTSGRFTGELFF
TRBJ2-1,many,TRBV7-2,TRBD2,TGTGCCAGCAGCTCTGGACTAGCGCGGAATGAGCAGTTCTTC,CASSSGLARNEQFF
TRBJ1-1,.,TRBV6-1,.,TGTGCCAGCAGTCCCCGGAGCTTCATGGGCACTGAAGCTTTCTTT,CASSPRSFMGTEAFF
TRBJ1-4,.,TRBV2,.,TGTGCCAGCAGTGAGGCAGGTCTTAATGAGAAACTGTTTTTT,CASSEAGLNEKLFF
TRBJ2-2,many,TRBV9,.,TGTGCCAGCAGCGTAGCCGAAAGCAGGGAGCTGTTTTTT,CASSVAESRELFF
TRBJ2-2,.,TRBV5-1,.,TGCGCCAGCAGCTTGGGAAACTTGAACACCGGGGAGCTGTTTTTT,CASSLGNLNTGELFF
TRBJ1-4,.,TRBV7-2,.,TGTGCCAGCAGCTTAGGCCGGACCATAGCAACTAATGAAAAACTGTTTTTT,CASSLGRTIATNEKLFF
TRBJ2-2,few,TRBV6-1,.,TGTGCCAGCAGGAATCGACCCACCGGGGAGCTGTTTTTT,CASRNRPTGELFF
TRBJ2-7,many,TRBV28,.,TGTGCCAGCAGTTTAGATGGACAGCGTACCTCCTACGAGCAGTACTTC,CASSLDGQRTSYEQYF
TRBJ1-1,many,TRBV9,.,TGTGCCAGCAGCGCACAGGCTCTGGGCACTGAAGCTTTCTTT,CASSAQALGTEAFF
TRBJ2-1,many,TRBV20-1,.,TGCAGTGCTAAATTTGGGGCCTACAATGAGCAGTTCTTC,CSAKFGAYNEQFF
TRBJ2-3,many,TRBV12-3/TRBV12-4,TRBD2,TGTGCCAGCAGCTCCGGGACTAGCGGGAGGTTAACGCAGTATTTT,CASSSGTSGRLTQYF
TRBJ1-6,few,TRBV20-1,.,TGCAGTGCCCCATTGGGGACTGGTTGGAATTCACCCCTCCACTTT,CSAPLGTGWNSPLHF
TRBJ2-7,many,TRBV6-1,.,TGTGCCAGCAGTGAAGCGTCCTTCTACGAGCAGTACTTC,CASSEASFYEQYF
TRBJ2-5,many,TRBV27,.,TGTGCCAGCAGTTTATCGCCCGTGGGGGAGACCCAGTACTTC,CASSLSPVGETQYF
TRBJ2-7,few,TRBV10-2,TRBD1,TGCGCCAGCAGTGAGACCTGGGCAGGGGGCTACGAGCAGTACTTC,CASSETWAGGYEQYF
TRBJ2-1,many,TRBV5-1,.,TGCGCCAGCAGCTTGTATTCGGACTACAATGAGCAGTTCTTC,CASSLYSDYNEQFF
TRBJ1-1,many,TRBV10-3,TRBD1,TGTGCCATCAGTGAGTCTCTGCCGGGACAGGGTCGCGTGAACACTGAAGCTTTCTTT,CAISESLPGQGRVNTEAFF
TRBJ2-2,many,TRBV5-1,.,TGCGCCAGCAGCGTGGACACAATTGTAGCCGGGGAGCTGTTTTTT,CASSVDTIVAGELFF
TRBJ1-1,few,TRBV12-3/TRBV12-4,.,TGTGCCAGCAGTCCCGGGACACTTGAAGCTTTCTTT,CASSPGTLEAFF
TRBJ2-5,.,TRBV4-1,.,TGCGCCAGCAGCCAAGGGGTGGGCGGGACCGAGACCCAGTACTTC,CASSQGVGGTETQYF
TRBJ1-1,many,TRBV5-1,.,TGCGCCAGCAGCTTGGGCACCCTGTACTTAGGAGACACTGAAGCTTTCTTT,CASSLGTLYLGDTEAFF
TRBJ2-1,few,TRBV7-9,.,TGTGCCAGCAGCTTAGTCGGTCAGCCCGATGAGCAGTTCTTC,CASSLVGQPDEQFF
TRBJ2-5,few,TRBV28,TRBD2,TGTGCCAGCAGTTTCAAGCGGGAGAGGAAGACCCAGTACTTC,CASSFKRERKTQYF
TRBJ2-3,many,TRBV10-3,.,TGTGCCATCAGTGGGACAGCGGATACGCAGTATTTT,CAISGTADTQYF
TRBJ2-1,.,TRBV20-1,.,TGCAGTGCTAGAGATGGAGGACTGTTCTCCTACAATGAGCAGTTCTTC,CSARDGGLFSYNEQFF
TRBJ1-1,many,TRBV3-1,.,TGTGCCAGCAGCCAACTGTTGACAGACAACACTGAAGCTTTCTTT,CASSQLLTDNTEAFF
TRBJ2-1,many,TRBV15,.,TGTGCCACCAGCCTGCAAACACTAGCCGCAGCGGATGAGCAGTTCTTC,CATSLQTLAAADEQFF
TRBJ2-3,few,TRBV5-1,.,TGCGCCAGCAGCTTGACCCTCCTAGATACGCAGTATTTT,CASSLTLLDTQYF
TRBJ2-7,.,TRBV5-1,.,TGCGCCAGCAGCTTGTTAAGGCGGGACTCCTACGAGCAGTACTTC,CASSLLRRDSYEQYF
TRBJ2-7,.,TRBV6-1,.,TGTGCCAGCAGTGAATGGGGACTTACCTACGAGCAGTACTTC,CASSEWGLTYEQYF
TRBJ1-5,many,TRBV28,.,TGTGCCAGCAGTCTTCCCGTAAATCAGCCCCAGCATTTT,CASSLPVNQPQHF
TRBJ1-1,many,TRBV28,.,TGTGCCATATCCCCGGCCGGGGTGGGGAGCACTGAAGCTTTCTTT,CAISPAGVGSTEAFF
TRBJ1-1,many,TRBV5-1,.,TGCGCCAGCAGCTTAGTTGACGGAAAGAACACTGAAGCTTTCTTT,CASSLVDGKNTEAFF
TRBJ2-1,.,TRBV4-1,TRBD2,TGCGCCAGCAGCCCCTCCCGGCGGGAGAAGACGGATGAGCAGTTCTTC,CASSPSRREKTDEQFF